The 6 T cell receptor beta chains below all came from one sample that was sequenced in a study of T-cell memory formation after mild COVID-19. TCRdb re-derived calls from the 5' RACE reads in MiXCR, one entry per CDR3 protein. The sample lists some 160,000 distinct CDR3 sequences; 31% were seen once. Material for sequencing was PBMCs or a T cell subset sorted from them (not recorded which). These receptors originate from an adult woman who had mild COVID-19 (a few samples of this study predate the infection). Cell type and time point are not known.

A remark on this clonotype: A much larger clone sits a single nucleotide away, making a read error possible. CDR3 nucleotides: TGCGACAGCAGCCAAGATAACGGGAGGGCCGACGGCTCCTACAATGAGCAGTTCTTC. It is translated as CDSSQDNGRADGSYNEQFF. The V gene is TRBV4-3, the J gene TRBJ2-1, with TRBD2 matching 8 bases. Germline CDR1 reads LGHNA; CDR2 reads YSLEER. The CDR3 covers 19 residues.

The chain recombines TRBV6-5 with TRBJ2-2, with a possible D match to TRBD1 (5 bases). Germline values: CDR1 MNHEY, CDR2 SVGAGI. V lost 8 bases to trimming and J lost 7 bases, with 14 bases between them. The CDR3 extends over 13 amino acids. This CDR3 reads CASSRGKGGELFF. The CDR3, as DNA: TGTGCCAGCTCAAGGGGCAAGGGCGGGGAGCTGTTTTTT.

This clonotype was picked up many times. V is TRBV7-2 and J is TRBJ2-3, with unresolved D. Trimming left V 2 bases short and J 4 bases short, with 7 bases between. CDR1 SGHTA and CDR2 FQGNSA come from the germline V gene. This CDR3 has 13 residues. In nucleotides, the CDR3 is TGTGCCAGCAGCTTATCATTGGCAGATACGCAGTATTTT. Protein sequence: CASSLSLADTQYF.

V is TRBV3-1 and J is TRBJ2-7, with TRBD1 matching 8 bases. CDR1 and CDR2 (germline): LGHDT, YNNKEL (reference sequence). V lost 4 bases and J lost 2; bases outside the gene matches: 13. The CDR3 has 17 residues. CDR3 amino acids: CASSRTTGDLGTYEQYF. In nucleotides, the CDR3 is TGTGCCAGCAGCCGGACGACAGGGGACCTAGGGACCTACGAGCAGTACTTC.

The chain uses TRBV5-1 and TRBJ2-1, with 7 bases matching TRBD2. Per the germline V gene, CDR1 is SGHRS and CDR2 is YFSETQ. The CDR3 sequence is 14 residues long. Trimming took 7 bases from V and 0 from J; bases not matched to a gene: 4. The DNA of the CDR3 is TGCGCCAGCTCGAGGGAGGGCTCCTACAATGAGCAGTTCTTC. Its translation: CASSREGSYNEQFF.

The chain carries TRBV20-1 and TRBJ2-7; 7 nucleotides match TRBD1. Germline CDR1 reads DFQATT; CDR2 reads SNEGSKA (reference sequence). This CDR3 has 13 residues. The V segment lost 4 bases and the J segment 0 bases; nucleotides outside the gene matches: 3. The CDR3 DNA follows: TGCAGTGCTACCGGGACAGACTCCTACGAGCAGTACTTC. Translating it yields CSATGTDSYEQYF.